Following are 32 T cell receptor beta chains from one sample sequenced in a study of blood T cells in healthy people across ages (dated by TCRdb to about 2015). Library preparation was by 5' RACE. Sequencing was performed on an Illumina HiSeq 2500. A second roughly 6 to 12 cycle PCR used a sample-barcoded 5' primer and a J-beta primer mix. Starting from the raw public reads, TCRdb applied fastp trimming at Q25, assembled clones with MiXCR and retained in-frame beta chains. CDR3 protein sequences are deduplicated, and each keeps its most common genes and DNA. In this sample the table shows hundreds of thousands of distinct CDR3 sequences, 58% of which occur a single time. In total, the top ten clones hold approximately 20% of the sample. The sequenced sample was blood. The receptors shown here come from a man aged 25 to 40 in good health.

This CDR3 reads CSVSDSPVYEQYF. CDR3 in DNA: TGCAGCGTGTCTGACAGCCCGGTCTACGAGCAGTACTTC. This chain uses TRBV29-1 with TRBJ2-7; a possible D gene is TRBD1 (5 bases). The CDR3 extends over 13 amino acids. Germline assignment: CDR1 SQVTM and CDR2 ANQGSEA. The ends were cut back, 6 bases at V and 3 bases at J, with 15 bases in the middle.

The rearrangement links TRBV20-1 to TRBJ1-6; maybe TRBD1 (6 bases). CDR3 length equals 12 residues. The germline V gene encodes CDR1 DFQATT and CDR2 SNEGSKA (reference sequence). The CDR3 protein is CRALTGNSPLHF. In nucleotides, the CDR3 is TGCAGGGCTTTAACAGGGAATTCACCCCTCCACTTT.

This clonotype was counted between two and nine times. V is TRBV4-3 and J is TRBJ2-3, with D tentatively TRBD2 (5 bases). V was cut by 3 bases and J by 0 bases, with 10 bases left in between. CDR3 length: 15 residues. Germline lookup yields CDR1 LGHNA and CDR2 YSLEER. CDR3 in DNA: TGCGCCAGCAGCCAGTTTCGAGGGAGCACAGATACGCAGTATTTT. Translating it yields CASSQFRGSTDTQYF.

This clonotype was picked up a small number of times. The chain recombines TRBV29-1 with TRBJ1-1, with 9 bases identical to TRBD1. Trimming removed 4 bases from V and 3 bases from J; junction bases left unmatched: 0. Germline V gene lookup returns CDR1 SQVTM and CDR2 ANQGSEA. The CDR3 length is 12 residues. The chain's CDR3 is CSVGQGDTEAFF. In DNA, the CDR3 is TGCAGCGTTGGACAGGGGGACACTGAAGCTTTCTTT.

This clonotype was seen a handful of times. The J gene is TRBJ2-1, the V gene TRBV5-6, with unresolved D. The length of the CDR3 is 12 residues. Germline CDR1 reads SGHDT; CDR2 reads YYEEEE. V was pared by 0 bases and J by 9 bases, with 7 bases between. The CDR3 DNA reads TGTGCCAGCAGCTTGGTGGGTAGTGAGCAGTTCTTC. The encoded protein is CASSLVGSEQFF.

The chain links TRBV3-1 to TRBJ2-3; D tentatively fits TRBD1 or TRBD2 (5 bases each). This CDR3 has 14 residues. Deletions cut 1 base from V and 9 bases from J, with 14 bases between. CDR1 and CDR2 from the germline V gene are LGHDT and YNNKEL (reference sequence). The CDR3: CASSQGYDGDTQYF. The CDR3 DNA reads as TGTGCCAGCAGCCAAGGGTACGATGGGGACACGCAGTATTTT.

The CDR3 nucleotides are TGTGCCAGCAGCCAGGACGGGGGGCAGTACTTC. The encoded protein is CASSQDGGQYF. The chain joins TRBV2 to TRBJ2-7; D is perhaps TRBD2 (6 bases). Per the germline V gene, CDR1 is SNHLY and CDR2 is FYNNEI. There are 11 residues in the CDR3. The V and J ends lost 6 bases and 9 bases respectively, with 12 bases between them.

This chain links TRBV20-1 with TRBJ2-5; no definite D call. Per germline, CDR1 DFQATT and CDR2 SNEGSKA (reference sequence). This CDR3 contains 14 residues. V lost 0 bases and J lost 3, with 11 bases in between. Written as DNA, the CDR3 is TGCAGTGCTAGAGATACCCTCACCGAAGAGACCCAGTACTTC. This sequence encodes CSARDTLTEETQYF.

A few counts support this clonotype. V usage is TRBV3-1 and J usage is TRBJ1-5, with D hard to call. The CDR3 has 13 residues. Per germline, CDR1 LGHDT and CDR2 YNNKEL (reference sequence). Trimming pared 4 bases from V and 9 bases from J, leaving 13 bases between. In DNA form, the CDR3 reads TGTGCCAGCAGCCCCGCGTTCTCATGGCCCCAGCATTTT. Translating it yields CASSPAFSWPQHF.

V is TRBV9 and J is TRBJ1-2; D is possibly TRBD1 (5 bases). The V gene lost 3 bases and the J gene lost 1 base, with 16 bases spanning the gap. CDR3 size: 16 residues. CDR1 and CDR2 (germline): SGDLS, YYNGEE. Here the CDR3 DNA reads TGTGCCAGCAGCGCCCTAGGACGGACAAATAACTATGGCTACACCTTC. Amino acid sequence: CASSALGRTNNYGYTF.

This clonotype was seen just once. The chain joins TRBV12-5 to TRBJ2-1; the D gene is possibly TRBD2 (5 bases). Per the germline V gene, CDR1 is LGHNT and CDR2 is FRNRAP. V was trimmed by 3 bases and J by 6 bases, leaving 21 bases between them. This CDR3 contains 17 residues. CDR3 sequence reads: CASGFGGGESFSNEQFF. The CDR3 bases are TGTGCTAGTGGTTTCGGAGGAGGAGAGTCGTTTTCCAATGAGCAGTTCTTC.

This clonotype was recorded at least ten times. The chain joins TRBV20-1 to TRBJ2-1; D possibly corresponds to TRBD2 (5 bases). Trimming shortened V by 4 bases and J by 6 bases, and 13 bases separated the two germline ends. The CDR3 runs 13 residues. Germline V gene lookup returns CDR1 DFQATT and CDR2 SNEGSKA (reference sequence). CDR3 sequence reads: CSATSGEGNEQFF. The CDR3 region has the DNA TGCAGTGCTACCAGCGGAGAGGGCAATGAGCAGTTCTTC.

The chain is built from TRBV9 and TRBJ2-1; D could derive from TRBD1 or TRBD2 (5 bases each). V was trimmed by 0 bases and J by 4 bases, leaving 20 bases between them. Germline loops: CDR1 SGDLS, CDR2 YYNGEE. The CDR3 length is 18 residues. The CDR3 sequence: CASSVERDARGKYNEQFF. For the CDR3, the DNA is TGTGCCAGCAGCGTAGAAAGGGACGCTCGGGGAAAGTACAATGAGCAGTTCTTC.

The chain has TRBV7-8 and TRBJ2-1; D uncertain. This CDR3 is 13 amino acids long. From germline, CDR1 is SGHVS and CDR2 FQNEAQ. V lost 2 bases and J lost 7, with 9 bases in between. The CDR3 loop is CASSLPVPNEQFF. The CDR3, as DNA: TGTGCCAGCAGCTTACCAGTACCAAATGAGCAGTTCTTC.

This clonotype has a handful of counts. The rearrangement links TRBV20-1 to TRBJ2-5; D is unclear. Germline CDR1 and CDR2: DFQATT and SNEGSKA (reference sequence). This CDR3 has 12 amino acids. The ends were cut back, 1 base at V and 5 bases at J, with 8 bases in the middle. CDR3 sequence: CSARGQTETQYF. CDR3 in DNA: TGCAGTGCTAGAGGCCAAACCGAGACCCAGTACTTC.

As for this clonotype: A read error may explain this, as a much larger clone is one base away. The CDR3 nucleotides are TGTGCCGGCAGTCAAGGGACAGGGGGTCAGCGGCAATCCTACGAGCAGTACTTC. It translates to CAGSQGTGGQRQSYEQYF. The rearrangement uses TRBV6-2 or TRBV6-3 and TRBJ2-5; TRBD1 matches at 11 bases. Near its end, the DNA agrees better with TRBJ2-7, so the J call may be wrong. Germline V gene data show CDR1 as MNHEY and CDR2 as SVGEGT. CDR3 length: 18 amino acids.

The rearrangement joins TRBV9 to TRBJ1-2, with D possibly matching TRBD1 (5 bases). This CDR3 contains 15 residues. Per the germline V gene, CDR1 is SGDLS and CDR2 is YYNGEE. The germline V and J ends were trimmed by 4 bases and 4 bases, with 17 bases remaining between them. The CDR3 region has the DNA TGTGCCAGCAGCTTAGGGGTAGGGGCCTCCTATGGCTACACCTTC. Its protein is CASSLGVGASYGYTF. Looking up the rest from reference TRBV9 and TRBJ1-2 gives the full variable domain: DSGVTQTPKHLITATGQRVTLRCSPRSGDLSVYWYQQSLDQGLQFLIQYYNGEERAKGNILERFSAQQFPDLHSELNLSSLELGDSALYFCASSLGVGASYGYTFGSGTRLTVV.

This chain links TRBV7-2 with TRBJ1-2; perhaps TRBD1 as D (5 bases). V was cut by 2 bases and J by 4 bases, with 11 bases left in between. The CDR3 spans 14 residues. Germline V gene sequence: CDR1 SGHTA, CDR2 FQGNSA. The CDR3 is CASSLSTGPYGYTF. The CDR3 DNA sequence: TGTGCCAGCAGCTTAAGTACGGGACCCTATGGCTACACCTTC.

The rearrangement links TRBV6-5 to TRBJ2-7; D is ambiguous. CDR3 length: 13 residues. The V gene lost 0 bases and the J gene lost 5 bases, with 8 bases spanning the gap. Germline CDR1 is MNHEY and CDR2 is SVGAGI. The CDR3 coding sequence is TGTGCCAGCAGTTACTCCGAGACGGACGAGCAGTACTTC. Translating gives CASSYSETDEQYF.

The chain employs TRBV7-2 and TRBJ1-6, with D uncertain. The CDR3 length is 16 residues. Trimming removed 5 bases from V and 0 bases from J, with 11 bases in between. The germline CDR1 and CDR2 sequences are SGHTA and FQGNSA. The CDR3 DNA follows: TGTGCCAGCAGCCCCGTTACAAGCTCCTATAATTCACCCCTCCACTTT. Amino acids: CASSPVTSSYNSPLHF.

This chain joins TRBV28 and TRBJ2-5; the D is unclear. The CDR3 length is 13 residues. Germline V gene sequence: CDR1 MDHEN, CDR2 SYDVKM. The V and J ends lost 4 bases and 10 bases respectively, with 16 bases between them. CDR3 sequence: CASSYSSRPNQYF. CDR3 coding DNA: TGTGCCAGCAGTTACTCAAGCCGGCCTAACCAGTACTTC.

The V call is TRBV20-1, the J call TRBJ2-4; the match to TRBD1 covers 8 bases. The J call may be wrong; the DNA end is better matched by TRBJ2-7. There are 13 residues in the CDR3. Germline V gene lookup returns CDR1 DFQATT and CDR2 SNEGSKA (reference sequence). The CDR3 nucleotides are TGCAGTGCTACCCGGGACAGGAACAGCGAGCAGTACTTC. This encodes CSATRDRNSEQYF.

The chain couples TRBV10-3 to TRBJ2-2, with 10 bases fitting TRBD2. CDR1 and CDR2 (germline): ENHRY, SYGVKD. The CDR3 totals 14 residues. The V segment lost 5 bases and the J segment 3 bases; nucleotides outside the gene matches: 0. CDR3 nucleotides: TGTGCCATCAGTAGCGGGAGGGACACCGGGGAGCTGTTTTTT. Residues: CAISSGRDTGELFF.

This clonotype was picked up a small number of times. This chain links TRBV28 with TRBJ2-7; the D call may be TRBD1 or TRBD2 (5 bases each). This CDR3 contains 15 residues. Germline V CDR1 and CDR2: MDHEN, SYDVKM. The V end lost 6 bases, the J end lost 4 bases, and 19 bases lay between the germline ends. CDR3 coding DNA: TGTGCCAGCAGCCCAGTGGGGGAAGATAAGTACGAGCAGTACTTC. Translated: CASSPVGEDKYEQYF.

This chain joins TRBV11-2 and TRBJ2-1; no clear D gene. This CDR3 has 15 amino acids. The V end lost 0 bases, the J end lost 9 bases, and 15 bases lay between the germline ends. Germline CDR1 SGHAT, CDR2 FQNNGV. CDR3 nucleotides: TGTGCCAGCAGCTTAGACGCCTCGGTATGGGGTGAGCAGTTCTTC. Its protein product is CASSLDASVWGEQFF.

The chain is built from TRBV7-9 and TRBJ2-3, with D possibly matching TRBD2 (5 bases). Germline CDR1 and CDR2: SEHNR and FQNEAQ (reference sequence). V dropped 5 bases and J dropped 4 bases, with 16 bases sitting between them. The CDR3 runs to 15 residues. The CDR3: CASSRLETGSDTQYF. The CDR3 DNA sequence: TGTGCCAGCAGCCGACTGGAGACGGGGTCAGATACGCAGTATTTT.

The rearrangement links TRBV29-1 to TRBJ2-7; unclear D gene. Per the germline V gene, CDR1 is SQVTM and CDR2 is ANQGSEA. CDR3 length equals 13 residues. The V end lost 4 bases, the J end lost 4 bases, and 14 bases lay between the germline ends. The CDR3 sequence is CSVVEYLGYEQYF. The CDR3 DNA reads TGCAGCGTTGTGGAGTACTTGGGATACGAGCAGTACTTC.

This chain links TRBV7-8 with TRBJ2-1, with unresolved D. This CDR3 spans 12 amino acids. Germline CDR1 and CDR2: SGHVS and FQNEAQ. The V end was cut by 2 bases, the J end by 8 bases, with 7 bases between. CDR3 residues: CASSLTWHEQFF. DNA of the CDR3: TGTGCCAGCAGCTTAACGTGGCATGAGCAGTTCTTC.

This clonotype was seen only once. This rearrangement joins TRBV7-9 to TRBJ1-2; D uncertain. Germline V gene sequence: CDR1 SEHNR, CDR2 FQNEAQ (reference sequence). The CDR3 totals 12 residues. V dropped 2 bases and J dropped 8 bases, with 9 bases sitting between them. The DNA for the CDR3 is TGTGCCAGCAGCTTAACACCCGAAGGCTACACCTTC. It translates to CASSLTPEGYTF. Based on the CDR3 plus reference TRBV7-9 and TRBJ1-2, the full variable domain is DTGVSQNPRHKITKRGQNVTFRCDPISEHNRLYWYRQTLGQGPEFLTYFQNEAQLEKSRLLSDRFSAERPKGSFSTLEIQRTEQGDSAMYLCASSLTPEGYTFGSGTRLTVV.

This chain connects TRBV5-8 to TRBJ1-2; TRBD1 might be the D (6 bases). The CDR3 covers 15 residues. Germline V gene data show CDR1 as SGHTS and CDR2 as YDEGEE. The germline V and J ends were trimmed by 4 bases and 4 bases, with 17 bases remaining between them. The DNA for the CDR3 is TGTGCCAGCAGCCCAGACAGGAATACCCCCTATGGCTACACCTTC. It specifies CASSPDRNTPYGYTF.

V is TRBV3-1 and J is TRBJ1-1, with TRBD1 identical over 8 bases. This CDR3 contains 13 residues. Germline V gives CDR1 LGHDT, CDR2 YNNKEL (reference sequence). V was pared by 1 base and J by 8 bases, with 3 bases of the junction left unmatched. The CDR3 loop reads CASSQGQGWEAFF. CDR3 nucleotide sequence: TGTGCCAGCAGCCAAGGACAGGGGTGGGAAGCTTTCTTT.

This clonotype was counted ten times or more. The chain employs TRBV27 and TRBJ2-5; TRBD2 matches at 7 bases. Germline V gene lookup returns CDR1 MNHEY and CDR2 SMNVEV (reference sequence). The V gene end was trimmed by 5 bases and the J gene end by 4 bases; junction bases not matched to a gene: 13. CDR3 length: 16 residues. CDR3 amino acids: CASSPYRGESGETQYF. The DNA for the CDR3 is TGTGCCAGCAGTCCCTATCGGGGGGAAAGTGGAGAGACCCAGTACTTC.